This TCR beta chain originates from a study of CD8 T cells in Susac syndrome. Whole-study findings and limits: As the study acknowledged, the number of individuals who were part of its TCR sequencing and HLA analysis was relatively small.

TEMRA cells underwent FACS enrichment and CD8+ and CD4+ T cells underwent negative isolation. V dropped 1 base and J dropped 2; count of bases not matched to a gene: 2. Per the germline V gene, CDR1 is MNHEY and CDR2 is SMNVEV (reference sequence). The length of the CDR3 is 14 residues. Worth noting for this clonotype: What it recognizes is unknown.

Reverse transcription of roughly 0.5 to 1 ug RNA used random hexamers. Multiplex PCR with immunoSEQ amplified the TCR beta CDR3 across 54 Vbeta and 13 Jbeta. TCRdb called the immunoSEQ multiplex PCR reads again in MiXCR, with one record for every CDR3 protein. The sample contains around 270,000 distinct CDR3 sequences, about 88% of which appear only once. The chain combines TRBV27 with TRBJ2-7; 7 bases agree with TRBD1. This clonotype originated in a human donor with multiple sclerosis. Sequencing used CD8+ T cells from PBMCs. The CDR3 nucleotides are TGTGCCAGCAGTTTATTACAGGGGACCTACGAGCAGTACTTC. This translates into CASSLLQGTYEQYF.